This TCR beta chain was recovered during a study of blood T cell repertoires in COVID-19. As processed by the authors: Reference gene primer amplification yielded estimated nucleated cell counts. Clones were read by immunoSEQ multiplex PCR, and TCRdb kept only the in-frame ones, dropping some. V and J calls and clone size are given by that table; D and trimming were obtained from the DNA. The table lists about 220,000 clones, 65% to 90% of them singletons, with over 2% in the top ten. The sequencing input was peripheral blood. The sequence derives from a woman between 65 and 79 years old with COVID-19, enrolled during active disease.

CDR3 amino acids: CASSYWGIRETQYF. CDR3 coding DNA: TGTGCCAGCAGTTACTGGGGCATCAGGGAGACCCAGTACTTC. The chain joins TRBV6-6 to TRBJ2-5; tentative D call: TRBD1 (5 bases). V lost 1 base and J 5 bases, leaving 11 bases between the germline ends. Germline CDR1 and CDR2: MNHNY and SVGAGI (reference sequence). This CDR3 is built from 14 residues.